These T cell receptor beta chains were read from a single sample in a study of T-cell reconstitution after alpha-beta-depleted transplantation in children. TCRdb reprocessed the PCR reads with MiXCR, giving one entry per CDR3 protein. The sample includes fewer than 500,000 distinct CDR3 sequences, about 40% seen only once; the top ten take 27%. This sample comprised PBMCs, obtained before TCRalphabeta/CD19-depleted stem cell transplant. The receptor set was obtained from a girl aged 2 to 9 with aplastic anemia, due to receive a stem cell transplant. Each CDR3 is given with its conserved first and last residue. A D gene is named only where the DNA matches it firmly. Part of the rows lack a size; the others show once, few, many or a class for expanded clones.

v_gene: TRBV11-2
d_gene: .
abundance: .
j_gene: TRBJ2-3
CDR3nt: TGTGCCAGCAGCTTAATCGTAGATACGCAGTATTTT
CDR3aa: CASSLIVDTQYF

v_gene: TRBV20-1
d_gene: TRBD1
abundance: .
j_gene: TRBJ2-1
CDR3nt: TGCAGTGCTAGAGATCTACAGGGGACAAATGAGCAGTTCTTC
CDR3aa: CSARDLQGTNEQFF

v_gene: TRBV20-1
d_gene: .
abundance: .
j_gene: TRBJ2-7
CDR3nt: TGCAGTGCGGGGGTGAACCAAAACTACGAGCAGTACTTC
CDR3aa: CSAGVNQNYEQYF

v_gene: TRBV20-1
d_gene: TRBD2
abundance: .
j_gene: TRBJ2-1
CDR3nt: TGCAGTGCTGAAGGGGGTAGCGGGAGCTCCTACAATGAGCAGTTCTTC
CDR3aa: CSAEGGSGSSYNEQFF

v_gene: TRBV5-1
d_gene: .
abundance: few
j_gene: TRBJ2-1
CDR3nt: TGCGCCAGCAGCTTAGGACCTGCGACCTACAATGAGCAGTTCTTC
CDR3aa: CASSLGPATYNEQFF

v_gene: TRBV7-2
d_gene: .
abundance: .
j_gene: TRBJ1-5
CDR3nt: TGTGCCAGCAGCTTAGAGACGGGGTATCGGCAGCCCCAGCATTTT
CDR3aa: CASSLETGYRQPQHF

v_gene: TRBV10-3
d_gene: .
abundance: .
j_gene: TRBJ2-5
CDR3nt: TGTGCCATCAGATACAGTTCAACGGCCCAAGAGACCCAGTACTTC
CDR3aa: CAIRYSSTAQETQYF

v_gene: TRBV7-2
d_gene: TRBD1
abundance: many
j_gene: TRBJ1-2
CDR3nt: TGTGCCAGCAGCTTAGACCCAACAGGGGAGGGCAATGGCTACACCTTC
CDR3aa: CASSLDPTGEGNGYTF

v_gene: TRBV15
d_gene: TRBD2
abundance: .
j_gene: TRBJ2-1
CDR3nt: TGTGCCACCAGCAGGGCCCCTAGCGGAAGCTCCTACAATGAGCAGTTCTTC
CDR3aa: CATSRAPSGSSYNEQFF

v_gene: TRBV20-1
d_gene: .
abundance: .
j_gene: TRBJ2-1
CDR3nt: TGCAGTGCTAGTCCAACGGGACGCTCCTACAATGAGCAGTTCTTC
CDR3aa: CSASPTGRSYNEQFF

v_gene: TRBV30
d_gene: .
abundance: .
j_gene: TRBJ2-3
CDR3nt: TGTGCCTGGAATCTCGTCACAGATACGCAGTATTTT
CDR3aa: CAWNLVTDTQYF

v_gene: TRBV7-9
d_gene: TRBD2
abundance: .
j_gene: TRBJ2-2
CDR3nt: TGTGCCAGCAGCGTTAGCGGGAGGGGCACCGGGGAGCTGTTTTTT
CDR3aa: CASSVSGRGTGELFF

v_gene: TRBV5-1
d_gene: TRBD2
abundance: few
j_gene: TRBJ2-2
CDR3nt: TGCGCCAGCAGCTTGGCCCTTCAGCCGGGACTAGCGTTGAACACCGGGGAGCTGTTTTTT
CDR3aa: CASSLALQPGLALNTGELFF

v_gene: TRBV20-1
d_gene: .
abundance: .
j_gene: TRBJ1-4
CDR3nt: TGCAGTGCTAGCCCCCGGCCTGCAACTAATGAAAAACTGTTTTTT
CDR3aa: CSASPRPATNEKLFF

v_gene: TRBV5-1
d_gene: TRBD2
abundance: .
j_gene: TRBJ2-2
CDR3nt: TGCGCCAGCAGCTTGGGGAGCGGACTAGCGGATACCGGGGAGCTGTTTTTT
CDR3aa: CASSLGSGLADTGELFF

v_gene: TRBV10-3
d_gene: TRBD2
abundance: many
j_gene: TRBJ2-5
CDR3nt: TGTGCCATCAGACGGGACTACGGCGAGACCCAGTACTTC
CDR3aa: CAIRRDYGETQYF

v_gene: TRBV7-9
d_gene: .
abundance: many
j_gene: TRBJ2-1
CDR3nt: TGTGCCAGCAGCCCCCGAACTAGCACTCAGTTCCATGAGCAGTTCTTC
CDR3aa: CASSPRTSTQFHEQFF

v_gene: TRBV11-2
d_gene: .
abundance: many
j_gene: TRBJ2-1
CDR3nt: TGTGCCAGCAGCGTTACTAGGAATGAGCAGTTCTTC
CDR3aa: CASSVTRNEQFF

v_gene: TRBV9
d_gene: .
abundance: .
j_gene: TRBJ2-2
CDR3nt: TGTGCCAGCAGCGTAGAGGTACCCCCAAACACCGGGGAGCTGTTTTTT
CDR3aa: CASSVEVPPNTGELFF

v_gene: TRBV5-1
d_gene: .
abundance: few
j_gene: TRBJ1-6
CDR3nt: TGCGCCAGCAGCTTGGCACAGGATAATTCACCCCTCCACTTT
CDR3aa: CASSLAQDNSPLHF

v_gene: TRBV4-2
d_gene: TRBD1
abundance: many
j_gene: TRBJ1-1
CDR3nt: TGTGCCAGCAGCCAAGACTATACAGGGGGCGGTTTTTGGATGAACACTGAAGCTTTCTTT
CDR3aa: CASSQDYTGGGFWMNTEAFF

v_gene: TRBV20-1
d_gene: .
abundance: .
j_gene: TRBJ1-5
CDR3nt: TGCAGTGCTAGAGTGGCAGATTATAGCAATCAGCCCCAGCATTTT
CDR3aa: CSARVADYSNQPQHF

v_gene: TRBV20-1
d_gene: .
abundance: many
j_gene: TRBJ2-3
CDR3nt: TGCAGTACCCCCCGGGACCCTAGCACAGATACGCAGTATTTT
CDR3aa: CSTPRDPSTDTQYF

v_gene: TRBV6-2/TRBV6-3
d_gene: TRBD2
abundance: many
j_gene: TRBJ2-2
CDR3nt: TGTGCCAGCAGTTCCGGGACTAGCGGACACACCGGGGAGCTGTTTTTT
CDR3aa: CASSSGTSGHTGELFF

v_gene: TRBV5-5
d_gene: TRBD2
abundance: .
j_gene: TRBJ2-1
CDR3nt: TGTGCCAGCAGTCAAGCAGCGGGGGCGGTCCTAGAGCAGTTCTTC
CDR3aa: CASSQAAGAVLEQFF

v_gene: TRBV7-9
d_gene: .
abundance: .
j_gene: TRBJ2-7
CDR3nt: TGTGCCAGCAGCTCAAACCGCGGGGCGGTTGAGCAGTACTTC
CDR3aa: CASSSNRGAVEQYF

v_gene: TRBV10-3
d_gene: .
abundance: few
j_gene: TRBJ2-2
CDR3nt: TGTGCCATCAGTGATAGCGTAGGCGCATGGTCCACCGGGGAGCTGTTTTTT
CDR3aa: CAISDSVGAWSTGELFF

v_gene: TRBV20-1
d_gene: TRBD2
abundance: .
j_gene: TRBJ2-1
CDR3nt: TGCAGTGCTGCCGGGACTAGCGGGAGGGGTGAGCAGTTCTTC
CDR3aa: CSAAGTSGRGEQFF

v_gene: TRBV7-9
d_gene: TRBD1
abundance: .
j_gene: TRBJ1-4
CDR3nt: TGTGCCAGCAGCCCGGACAGGGGGCGGAATGAAAAACTGTTTTTT
CDR3aa: CASSPDRGRNEKLFF

v_gene: TRBV9
d_gene: .
abundance: .
j_gene: TRBJ2-3
CDR3nt: TGTGCCAGCAGCGTAGATGAGCGGGTGACGGATACGCAGTATTTT
CDR3aa: CASSVDERVTDTQYF

v_gene: TRBV7-2
d_gene: .
abundance: many
j_gene: TRBJ2-3
CDR3nt: TGTGCCAGCTTGCGGGACGGAGGTCAGGCAGATACGCAGTATTTT
CDR3aa: CASLRDGGQADTQYF

v_gene: TRBV20-1
d_gene: TRBD1
abundance: once
j_gene: TRBJ2-2
CDR3nt: TGCAGTGCCTATACAGGGGCTAACACCGGGGAGCTGTTTTTT
CDR3aa: CSAYTGANTGELFF

v_gene: TRBV20-1
d_gene: .
abundance: .
j_gene: TRBJ2-1
CDR3nt: TGCAGTGCTAGCCCCATGGTGGTAGCGGACAATGAGCAGTTCTTC
CDR3aa: CSASPMVVADNEQFF

v_gene: TRBV18
d_gene: .
abundance: few
j_gene: TRBJ1-2
CDR3nt: TGTGCCAGCTCAGAAACCTCTGATGCTACCCTCTCCACCTTC
CDR3aa: CASSETSDATLSTF

v_gene: TRBV5-1
d_gene: .
abundance: .
j_gene: TRBJ2-7
CDR3nt: TGCGCCAGCAGCCCGCTTGAGTTCCCCTACGAGCAGTACTTC
CDR3aa: CASSPLEFPYEQYF

v_gene: TRBV29-1
d_gene: .
abundance: .
j_gene: TRBJ2-7
CDR3nt: TGCAGCGTTGACGGTGCGGGGTACGAGCAGTACTTC
CDR3aa: CSVDGAGYEQYF

v_gene: TRBV12-3/TRBV12-4
d_gene: .
abundance: .
j_gene: TRBJ2-1
CDR3nt: TGTGCCAGCAGTCCCCACCAGGGACGGGCTAGCAATGAGCAGTTCTTC
CDR3aa: CASSPHQGRASNEQFF

v_gene: TRBV5-5
d_gene: .
abundance: many
j_gene: TRBJ2-2
CDR3nt: TGTGCCAGCAGCTTGGACAGCGCTGCCGGGGAGCTGTTTTTT
CDR3aa: CASSLDSAAGELFF

v_gene: TRBV5-6
d_gene: TRBD2
abundance: once
j_gene: TRBJ2-7
CDR3nt: TGTGCCAGCAGCTACGGGGGACTAGCGGGGTTGGGAGAGCAGTACTTC
CDR3aa: CASSYGGLAGLGEQYF

v_gene: TRBV29-1
d_gene: TRBD1
abundance: once
j_gene: TRBJ2-3
CDR3nt: TGCAGCGTTGAAAAGGGCAGGGGGCGCACAGATACGCAGTATTTT
CDR3aa: CSVEKGRGRTDTQYF

v_gene: TRBV12-3/TRBV12-4
d_gene: .
abundance: .
j_gene: TRBJ1-3
CDR3nt: TGTGCCAGCAGCCAGAGCTCTGGAAACACCATATATTTT
CDR3aa: CASSQSSGNTIYF

v_gene: TRBV29-1
d_gene: .
abundance: .
j_gene: TRBJ2-3
CDR3nt: TGCAGCGCCCTCGGGTACCTCACAGATACGCAGTATTTT
CDR3aa: CSALGYLTDTQYF

v_gene: TRBV28
d_gene: .
abundance: .
j_gene: TRBJ2-7
CDR3nt: TGTGCCACCAACCGTGGTACCTACGAGCAGTACTTC
CDR3aa: CATNRGTYEQYF

v_gene: TRBV27
d_gene: TRBD2
abundance: few
j_gene: TRBJ2-3
CDR3nt: TGTGCCAGCAGTTTCCGGACTAGCGGGAGAGATACGCAGTATTTT
CDR3aa: CASSFRTSGRDTQYF

v_gene: TRBV28
d_gene: .
abundance: few
j_gene: TRBJ1-3
CDR3nt: TGTGCCAGCAGTTTTACAGACAACTCTGGAAACACCATATATTTT
CDR3aa: CASSFTDNSGNTIYF

v_gene: TRBV5-1
d_gene: TRBD2
abundance: few
j_gene: TRBJ2-3
CDR3nt: TGCGCCAGCAGCTTTAGCGGGGGGCACCGCACAGATACGCAGTATTTT
CDR3aa: CASSFSGGHRTDTQYF

v_gene: TRBV7-2
d_gene: .
abundance: .
j_gene: TRBJ2-3
CDR3nt: TGTGCCAGCAGCTTAGGGGGACTCCTCACAGATACGCAGTATTTT
CDR3aa: CASSLGGLLTDTQYF

v_gene: TRBV12-3/TRBV12-4
d_gene: .
abundance: .
j_gene: TRBJ2-3
CDR3nt: TGTGCGGGGCGGGGTAGCACAGATACGCAGTATTTT
CDR3aa: CAGRGSTDTQYF

v_gene: TRBV10-2
d_gene: TRBD1
abundance: .
j_gene: TRBJ2-7
CDR3nt: TGCGCCAGCAGTGTTGACAGGGGGCGCGGATACGAGCAGTACTTC
CDR3aa: CASSVDRGRGYEQYF